The 16 T cell receptor beta chains reported below all come from one sample, sequenced in a study of blood T cell repertoires in COVID-19. Profiling relied on immunoSEQ multiplex PCR, and the TCRdb table lists in-frame clones only, not all of them. The table has under 200,000 clones, approximately 82% seen once. Sequencing input: PBMCs or T cells enriched from blood (not recorded which). These receptors were taken from a man aged 55 to 69 who had recovered from COVID-19.

The chain carries TRBV11-2 and TRBJ2-1; D uncertain. The CDR3 runs to 15 residues. V was shortened by 1 base and J by 4 bases, with 11 bases between the two germline ends. CDR1 is SGHAT and CDR2 is FQNNGV in the germline V gene. The CDR3 sequence: CASSLGPQAYNEQFF. As DNA, the CDR3 is TGTGCCAGCAGCTTAGGTCCCCAGGCTTACAATGAGCAGTTCTTC.

This chain uses TRBV4-2 with TRBJ2-5; D may be TRBD2 (6 bases). This CDR3 is built from 15 residues. Germline V gene data show CDR1 as LGHNA and CDR2 as YNFKEQ. Trimming shortened V by 3 bases and J by 0 bases, and 11 bases separated the two germline ends. CDR3 sequence reads: CASSQSGDYQETQYF. CDR3 nucleotides: TGTGCCAGCAGCCAGTCGGGAGATTACCAAGAGACCCAGTACTTC.

The chain has TRBV11-2 and TRBJ2-2; tentatively, D is TRBD1 (6 bases). The germline gives CDR1 SGHAT, CDR2 FQNNGV. The V gene lost 4 bases and the J gene lost 5 bases, with 14 bases spanning the gap. The CDR3 length is 15 residues. Here the CDR3 reads CASSSLTGLTGELFF. CDR3 in DNA: TGTGCCAGCAGCTCATTAACAGGGTTAACCGGGGAGCTGTTTTTT.

J is TRBJ2-3 and V is TRBV9, with D possibly TRBD2 on 6 matching bases. This CDR3 comprises 14 residues. V lost 3 bases, J lost 9 bases, and 17 bases lay in between. The germline V gene encodes CDR1 SGDLS and CDR2 YYNGEE. The CDR3 DNA is TGTGCCAGCAGCGAACAGACTAGTGGGTGGACGCAGTATTTT. Protein: CASSEQTSGWTQYF.

This chain connects TRBV5-1 to TRBJ1-4; TRBD1 is a possible D gene (6 bases). Per the germline V gene, CDR1 is SGHRS and CDR2 is YFSETQ. The CDR3 extends over 17 amino acids. V lost 4 bases and J 0 bases, leaving 16 bases between the germline ends. The CDR3, as DNA: TGCGCCAGCAGCCCGGGACACCTCGGGGCAACTAATGAAAAACTGTTTTTT. It translates to CASSPGHLGATNEKLFF.

This clone was picked up a small number of times. This sequence joins TRBV27 and TRBJ2-2; 9 bases are shared with TRBD1. Germline loops: CDR1 MNHEY, CDR2 SMNVEV (reference sequence). The CDR3 is 17 residues long. The ends lost 3 bases at V and 3 bases at J; junction bases unmatched: 8. CDR3 region: CASSLDTGGADTGELFF. The CDR3 DNA follows: TGTGCCAGCAGTTTGGACACAGGGGGCGCTGACACCGGGGAGCTGTTTTTT.

The sample holds one count of this clone. The chain links TRBV11-3 to TRBJ2-1; possible D gene TRBD2, 7 bases. The germline gives CDR1 SGHNT, CDR2 YENEEA. This CDR3 comprises 16 residues. Trimming removed 2 bases at V and 10 bases at J, with 21 bases between. The CDR3 protein is CASSLLAGGPPSEQFF. DNA for the CDR3: TGTGCCAGCAGCTTATTGGCCGGGGGGCCCCCTTCAGAGCAGTTCTTC. Variable domain in full (rest from reference TRBV11-3 and TRBJ2-1): EAGVVQSPRYKIIEKKQPVAFWCNPISGHNTLYWYLQNLGQGPELLIRYENEEAVDDSQLPKDRFSAERLKGVDSTLKIQPAELGDSAVYLCASSLLAGGPPSEQFFGPGTRLTVL.

The chain is built from TRBV27 and TRBJ1-2, with D perhaps matching TRBD1 (5 bases). CDR1 is MNHEY, CDR2 SMNVEV, per germline (reference sequence). The CDR3 covers 15 residues. V dropped 0 bases and J dropped 10 bases, with 18 bases sitting between them. The CDR3: CASSLSVFGAQLYTF. CDR3 DNA sequence: TGTGCCAGCAGTTTATCTGTGTTTGGGGCCCAACTCTACACCTTC.

The chain links TRBV9 to TRBJ1-1, with a tentative D call TRBD1 (5 bases). Germline assignment: CDR1 SGDLS and CDR2 YYNGEE. V was clipped by 0 bases and J by 3 bases, with 15 bases between them. CDR3 length equals 16 residues. CDR3 region: CASSVGGGLGDTEAFF. The CDR3 coding sequence is TGTGCCAGCAGCGTAGGCGGGGGTCTGGGGGACACTGAAGCTTTCTTT.

The CDR3 coding sequence is TGTGCCAGCAGCTTCGGGGTGACCGGGGAGCTGTTTTTT. Translated, it gives CASSFGVTGELFF. This chain uses TRBV9 with TRBJ2-2; tentative D call: TRBD2 (5 bases). The CDR3 has 13 amino acids. Trimming stripped 4 bases from V and 5 bases from J, with 9 bases between. Germline values: CDR1 SGDLS, CDR2 YYNGEE. Based on the CDR3 plus reference TRBV9 and TRBJ2-2, the full variable domain is DSGVTQTPKHLITATGQRVTLRCSPRSGDLSVYWYQQSLDQGLQFLIQYYNGEERAKGNILERFSAQQFPDLHSELNLSSLELGDSALYFCASSFGVTGELFFGEGSRLTVL.

The V gene is TRBV25-1, the J gene TRBJ2-7, with a tentative D call TRBD1 (6 bases). Germline lookup yields CDR1 MGHDK and CDR2 SYGVNS. The V end was cut by 6 bases, the J end by 3 bases, with 21 bases between. This CDR3 is built from 16 residues. CDR3 bases: TGTGCCAGCAGACCTCCGGGACACGACCCGCACTACGAGCAGTACTTC. Translating gives CASRPPGHDPHYEQYF.

This chain links TRBV2 with TRBJ2-3, with 7 bases aligning to TRBD2. Germline loops: CDR1 SNHLY, CDR2 FYNNEI. The CDR3 runs 14 residues. V shed 4 bases, J shed 2 bases, and the junction held 3 bases outside the gene matches. The CDR3 DNA is TGTGCCAGCAGTGGGGGGGACTACACAGATACGCAGTATTTT. This translates into CASSGGDYTDTQYF.

The chain links TRBV7-9 to TRBJ1-2; TRBD1 agrees at 9 bases. CDR3 length: 16 residues. Germline-derived CDR1 and CDR2 are SEHNR and FQNEAQ (reference sequence). J was trimmed by 2 bases and V by 5 bases; bases with no gene match: 9. CDR3 sequence: CASSPRTGVVNYGYTF. CDR3 DNA: TGTGCCAGCAGCCCAAGGACAGGGGTGGTCAACTATGGCTACACCTTC. The whole variable domain, remainder taken from reference TRBV7-9 and TRBJ1-2, is DTGVSQNPRHKITKRGQNVTFRCDPISEHNRLYWYRQTLGQGPEFLTYFQNEAQLEKSRLLSDRFSAERPKGSFSTLEIQRTEQGDSAMYLCASSPRTGVVNYGYTFGSGTRLTVV.

This clone has a single count. The chain employs TRBV28 and TRBJ2-2; D is possibly TRBD1 (5 bases). Germline lookup yields CDR1 MDHEN and CDR2 SYDVKM. The CDR3 is 16 amino acids. Trimming stripped 3 bases from V and 1 base from J, with 12 bases between. CDR3: CASSFPSTGNTGELFF. In nucleotides, the CDR3 is TGTGCCAGCAGTTTTCCTTCCACAGGGAACACCGGGGAGCTGTTTTTT.

The rearrangement links TRBV2 to TRBJ2-7; D not certain. Trimming pared 0 bases from V and 2 bases from J, leaving 8 bases between. The CDR3 length is 14 residues. Looked up from germline, CDR1 is SNHLY and CDR2 is FYNNEI. CDR3 DNA sequence: TGTGCCAGCAGTGAAGCGGGCCAAGCCTACGAGCAGTACTTC. It yields the protein CASSEAGQAYEQYF.

For the CDR3, the DNA is TGTGCCACCAGCAAGAGATCACGGGGTATAGAGACCCAGTACTTC. Amino acids: CATSKRSRGIETQYF. The chain links TRBV15 to TRBJ2-5; tentative D call: TRBD2 (5 bases). V lost 4 bases and J 4 bases, leaving 16 bases between the germline ends. The germline CDR1 and CDR2 sequences are LNHNV and YYDKDF (reference sequence). This CDR3 has 15 amino acids.